Shown below are 20 T cell receptor beta chains from a single sample sequenced in a study of T cells in women clearing cervical HPV infection. The table came from immunoSEQ multiplex PCR; TCRdb's copy has only in-frame clones and leaves some out. This sample's clone table lists just under 35,000 clones. The sample comprised blood buffy coat. These receptors all stem from a woman aged 18 to 69 with a cervical HPV16 infection that either progressed to CIN3+ or cleared (not recorded which).

About this clone itself: The read is 3 residues too short to cover the CDR3 end, so that end is filled in from the germline J gene. This chain links TRBV7-9 with TRBJ2-7, with 12 bases aligning to TRBD2. In germline, CDR1 is SEHNR, CDR2 FQNEAQ (reference sequence). V lost 5 bases and J lost 6; bases outside the gene matches: 8. The CDR3 has 15 residues. The CDR3 loop reads CASSTRLAGVLEQYF. The part of the CDR3 DNA that was read is TGTGCCAGCAGCACCCGACTAGCGGGAGTGCTCGAG. Full variable domain (rest looked up from reference TRBV7-9 and TRBJ2-7): DTGVSQNPRHKITKRGQNVTFRCDPISEHNRLYWYRQTLGQGPEFLTYFQNEAQLEKSRLLSDRFSAERPKGSFSTLEIQRTEQGDSAMYLCASSTRLAGVLEQYFGPGTRLTVT.

About this clone itself: The CDR3 extends 3 residues past the end of the read, so its final part is completed from the germline J gene. The chain links TRBV7-8 to TRBJ1-5; 7 nucleotides line up with TRBD1. Germline assignment: CDR1 SGHVS and CDR2 FQNEAQ. V lost 4 bases, J lost 1 base, and 4 bases stayed unmatched. The CDR3 is 15 residues long. The CDR3 sequence is CASSWDSHSNQPQHF. CDR3 bases read: TGTGCCAGCAGCTGGGACAGTCACAGCAATCAGCCC.

For this clone: The read falls 3 residues short of the CDR3 end, and the missing part is taken from the germline J gene. This rearrangement joins TRBV5-1 to TRBJ2-2; D might be TRBD1 (6 bases). Germline CDR1 and CDR2: SGHRS and YFSETQ. The CDR3 has 15 residues. Partial CDR3 DNA: TGCGCCAGCAGCTCCAACCCGGGACAAAGTTCACCG. Amino acid sequence: CASSSNPGQSSP. The full CDR3 protein is CASSSNPGQSSPLFF.

Worth noting for this clone: The CDR3 end is not reached by the read, which stops 3 residues before it; the germline J gene fills it in. V is TRBV10-1 and J is TRBJ1-3; 8 positions match TRBD1. V was clipped by 0 bases and J by 4 bases; unmatched bases: 14. The CDR3 extends over 19 amino acids. Germline V gene sequence: CDR1 WNHNN, CDR2 SYGVQD (reference sequence). The CDR3 protein is CASSESTGQGMAGGNTIYF. The sequenced part of the CDR3 DNA is TGCGCCAGCAGTGAGTCGACCGGACAGGGCATGGCTGGGGGAAACACC.

About this clone itself: The read halts 3 residues ahead of the CDR3 end, with the missing end drawn from the germline J gene. The chain employs TRBV20-1 and TRBJ2-7, with TRBD1 identical over 10 bases. Germline-derived CDR1 and CDR2 are DFQATT and SNEGSKA (reference sequence). Trimming cost V 7 bases and J 6 bases; bases outside gene matches: 6. The CDR3 runs to 12 residues. The part of the CDR3 DNA that was read is TGCAGTGGAAGGACAGGGGGGATCGAG. Translated: CSGRTGGIE. The full CDR3 protein is CSGRTGGIEQYF.

About this clone itself: The read terminates 3 residues ahead of where the CDR3 ends, so the germline J gene completes it. The chain employs TRBV12-3 or TRBV12-4 and TRBJ2-5; possible D gene TRBD1, 5 bases. This CDR3 spans 13 amino acids. With 3 bases removed from V and 4 bases from J, the gap between germline ends came to 9 bases. The CDR3 bases that were read are TGTGCCAGCAGTTTCCCAGGGCGAGAGACC. Amino acid sequence: CASSFPGRET. The complete CDR3 sequence is CASSFPGRETQYF.

As regards this clone: The CDR3 is cut off 3 residues early in the read; its end comes from the germline J gene. The same CDR3 is also encoded by other DNA sequences in this sample. The genes are TRBV7-2 and TRBJ2-7; 9 bases line up with TRBD2. CDR1 is SGHTA, CDR2 FQGNSA, per germline. CDR3 length equals 15 residues. Unmatched junction bases numbered 10, after V lost 8 bases and J lost 2 bases. The CDR3 bases that were read are TGTGCCAGCGCCACTCGAGCTAGCGGGACCTACGAG. Translated: CASATRASGTYE. In full, the CDR3 reads CASATRASGTYEQYF.

Notes on this clone: The read finishes 3 residues shy of the CDR3 end, and the germline J gene is used to complete it. V is TRBV2 and J is TRBJ1-5; 8 bases fit TRBD1. CDR1 is SNHLY and CDR2 is FYNNEI in the germline V gene. Unmatched junction bases numbered 7, after V lost 5 bases and J lost 7 bases. CDR3 length: 14 amino acids. CDR3 amino acids: CASSQGQEGQPQHF. The CDR3 bases that were read are TGTGCCAGCAGTCAGGGACAGGAAGGCCAGCCC. The complete variable domain, with remaining parts taken from reference TRBV2 and TRBJ1-5, reads EPEVTQTPSHQVTQMGQEVILRCVPISNHLYFYWYRQILGQKVEFLVSFYNNEISEKSEIFDDQFSVERPDGSNFTLKIRSTKLEDSAMYFCASSQGQEGQPQHFGDGTRLSIL.

The sequenced CDR3 bases are TGTGCCAGCAGCTTAGCAACCGGGGAGACC. It specifies CASSLATGET. The whole CDR3 is CASSLATGETQYF. The V gene is TRBV7-2, the J gene TRBJ2-5; the D is unclear. The read ends 3 residues before the CDR3 terminus; that terminus is restored from the germline J gene. Trimming took off 0 bases at V and 5 bases at J, with 7 bases between the two ends. CDR3 length equals 13 residues. Germline-derived CDR1 and CDR2 are SGHTA and FQGNSA.

Regarding this clone: The missing CDR3 end, 3 residues past where the read stops, is filled in from the germline J gene. This chain links TRBV7-3 with TRBJ2-3; possibly TRBD2 for D (5 bases). CDR3 length: 16 residues. Looked up from germline, CDR1 is SGHTA and CDR2 is FQGTGA. V was clipped by 5 bases and J by 0 bases, with 15 bases between them. This CDR3 is CASSKTSGGSTDTQYF. The covered CDR3 bases are TGTGCCAGCAGCAAAACGAGCGGAGGAAGCACAGATACG.

The chain's CDR3 is CAWGAILAGVLDTQYF. The sequenced CDR3 bases are TGTGCCTGGGGAGCCATACTAGCGGGAGTACTAGATACG. This sequence joins TRBV30 and TRBJ2-3; 11 bases align to TRBD2. The read finishes 3 residues shy of the CDR3 end, and the germline J gene is used to complete it. Germline V gene sequence: CDR1 GTSNPN, CDR2 SVGIG (reference sequence). The trim removed 5 bases at V and 5 bases at J, leaving 12 bases unmatched. This CDR3 contains 16 residues. The full variable domain, in which reference TRBV30 and TRBJ2-3 provide the parts outside the CDR3, is SQTIHQWPATLVQPVGSPLSLECTVEGTSNPNLYWYRQAAGRGLQLLFYSVGIGQISSEVPQNLSASRPQDRQFILSSKKLLLSDSGFYLCAWGAILAGVLDTQYFGPGTRLTVL.

Turning to this clone: The read ends 3 residues early relative to the CDR3; the germline J gene fills the gap. This chain links TRBV19 with TRBJ1-2; D ambiguous. This CDR3 spans 13 amino acids. Germline assignment: CDR1 LNHDA and CDR2 SQIVND (reference sequence). CDR3 sequence reads: CASNAGGYNDYTF. The DNA read from the CDR3 is TGTGCCAGTAACGCGGGAGGTTACAATGAC.

CDR3 protein: CASSSQLETQYF. The CDR3 DNA, read in part, is TGCGCCAGCAGCTCTCAGTTGGAGACC. The rearrangement joins TRBV5-1 to TRBJ2-5, with D hard to call. Sequencing ends 3 residues short of the CDR3 end; the germline J gene provides the rest. Germline-derived CDR1 and CDR2 are SGHRS and YFSETQ. V was shortened by 3 bases and J by 5 bases, with 8 bases between the two germline ends. The CDR3 contains 12 residues.

Turning to this clone: The read is 3 residues too short to cover the CDR3 end, so that end is filled in from the germline J gene. The rearrangement uses TRBV18 and TRBJ2-1; TRBD1 might be the D (5 bases). CDR1 is KGHSH, CDR2 LQKENI, per germline. V lost 2 bases to trimming and J lost 2 bases, with 10 bases between them. The CDR3 has 15 residues. Here the CDR3 reads CASSPAGFAYNEQFF. The DNA read from the CDR3 is TGTGCCAGCTCACCAGCAGGGTTCGCCTACAATGAG.

Worth noting for this clone: The DNA ends 3 residues before the CDR3 does, and the rest of the CDR3 is filled in from the germline J gene. The V gene is TRBV18, the J gene TRBJ1-4; D gene unclear. CDR1 is KGHSH and CDR2 is LQKENI in the germline V gene. This CDR3 contains 13 residues. V dropped 2 bases and J dropped 7 bases, with 8 bases sitting between them. The CDR3 protein is CASSPKEGEKLFF. The sequenced part of the CDR3 DNA is TGTGCCAGCTCACCAAAGGAGGGTGAAAAA.

The part of the CDR3 DNA that was read is TGTGCCATCAGTTTGTTTGCGGGGGAGGGCACAGATACG. It codes for CAISLFAGEGTDT. The CDR3, in full, reads CAISLFAGEGTDTQYF. The chain employs TRBV10-3 and TRBJ2-3, with TRBD2 matching 7 bases. The read finishes 3 residues shy of the CDR3 end, and the germline J gene is used to complete it. Germline CDR1 reads ENHRY; CDR2 reads SYGVKD. Unmatched junction bases numbered 9, after V lost 5 bases and J lost 1 base. CDR3 length: 16 amino acids.

As concerns this clone: The CDR3 extends 3 residues past the end of the read, so its final part is completed from the germline J gene. The chain couples TRBV18 to TRBJ2-3; 8 bases fit TRBD2. V shed 4 bases and J 1 base; nucleotides not matched to a gene: 1. Germline values: CDR1 KGHSH, CDR2 LQKENI. CDR3 size: 14 residues. The CDR3 loop is CASSLTSGTDTQYF. The part of the CDR3 DNA that was read is TGTGCCAGCTCACTGACTAGCGGCACAGATACG.

A word on this clone: The read ends 3 residues early relative to the CDR3; the germline J gene fills the gap. The gene calls are TRBV5-1 and TRBJ2-3, with TRBD1 matching over 8 bases. This CDR3 region has 16 residues. Losses at the gene ends were 0 bases for V and 2 bases for J; bases not matched to a gene: 5. Germline V lookup: CDR1 SGHRS, CDR2 YFSETQ. CDR3 in amino acids: CASSLGMDRATDTQYF. The part of the CDR3 DNA that was read is TGCGCCAGCAGCTTGGGTATGGACAGGGCCACAGATACG.

This clone is medium-sized by frequency. The read gets to within 3 residues of the CDR3 end, and the germline J gene fills in the rest. The rearrangement joins TRBV18 to TRBJ2-7; 10 bases fit TRBD1. The CDR3 sequence is 14 residues long. Unmatched junction bases numbered 5, after V lost 3 bases and J lost 6 bases. Per germline, CDR1 KGHSH and CDR2 LQKENI. The CDR3 bases that were read are TGTGCCAGCTCACCGCCGACAGGGGGCGGCGAG. It yields the protein CASSPPTGGGE. The full-length CDR3 reads as CASSPPTGGGEQYF.

With respect to this clone: The read ends 3 residues shy of where the CDR3 ends; the end is completed using the germline J gene. V usage is TRBV5-1 and J usage is TRBJ2-3; TRBD1 matches 7 bases. CDR3 size: 17 residues. V lost 2 bases, J lost 5 bases, and 14 bases stayed unmatched. Germline CDR1 SGHRS, CDR2 YFSETQ. Partial CDR3 DNA: TGCGCCAGCAGCTTCGACAGGGCCACAAGAATAAAAGATACG. This translates into CASSFDRATRIKDT. The entire CDR3 sequence reads CASSFDRATRIKDTQYF.